A single sample is the source of the 2 T cell receptor beta chains below, sequenced in a study of shared clonotypes between healthy human individuals. The protocol was immunoSEQ multiplex PCR, while the TCRdb copy is restricted to in-frame clones and leaves out a portion. The data hold around 2.1 million clones, with approximately 96% observed a single time. The material sequenced was naive CD4+ T cells sorted from blood. Subset: CD45RA+ positively selected. Source of these receptors: a man younger than 35 in good health.

The rearrangement links TRBV6-5 to TRBJ1-5; the D is unclear. Germline values: CDR1 MNHEY, CDR2 SVGAGI. CDR3 length: 14 amino acids. With 2 bases removed from V and 3 bases from J, the gap between germline ends came to 8 bases. The CDR3 nucleotides read TGTGCCAGCAGTTACAAGGGCTACAATCAGCCCCAGCATTTT. This sequence encodes CASSYKGYNQPQHF.

This clone was seen just once. This chain connects TRBV5-4 to TRBJ2-5, with D possibly TRBD1 on 6 matching bases. Trimming took 0 bases from V and 4 from J, leaving 13 bases between them. The CDR3 runs 15 residues. CDR1 is SGHNT and CDR2 is YYREEE in the germline V gene (reference sequence). The CDR3 sequence is CASSLGSLGAETQYF. DNA of the CDR3: TGTGCCAGCAGCTTGGGCTCTTTGGGGGCAGAGACCCAGTACTTC.